This T cell receptor beta chain appears in the sequencing data of a study of metastatic and nonmetastatic thyroid tumors. Whole-study context: Comparison of repertoires was carried out across blood and tumor or nodule tissue from malignant and benign thyroid patients.

The CDR3 totals 16 residues. The germline gives CDR1 SNHLY, CDR2 FYNNEI. The germline V and J ends were trimmed by 2 bases and 3 bases, with 17 bases remaining between them. Study results and caveats: Significantly greater TCR beta diversity was reportedly found in malignant thyroid tumors than in benign nodules (in blood and tumor).

Among the patients, none had received any treatment before thyroid surgery. TCRdb re-clonotyped the PCR reads via MiXCR. Found here are just over 20,000 clones, 12% of them singletons; the top ten hold approximately 6.2%. For this clone: The antigen remains unidentified.

The TCR was taken from a male donor with papillary thyroid cancer or a benign thyroid nodule (not recorded which). Some clones in this sample may be carry-over from other donors' samples. The sequencing sample was made of blood. The gene calls are TRBV2 and TRBJ2-7; D call uncertain. CDR3 sequence reads: CASSESDQRFRYEQYF. The DNA for the CDR3 is TGTGCCAGCAGTGAATCAGATCAAAGGTTTCGCTACGAGCAGTACTTC. The variable domain in full, completed from reference TRBV2 and TRBJ2-7, reads EPEVTQTPSHQVTQMGQEVILRCVPISNHLYFYWYRQILGQKVEFLVSFYNNEISEKSEIFDDQFSVERPDGSNFTLKIRSTKLEDSAMYFCASSESDQRFRYEQYFGPGTRLTVT.